This T cell receptor beta chain was found in a study of STAT5B mutations in CD4+ large granular lymphocyte leukemia. Original analysis: Productive clonotypes were detectable down to 2.59 x 10-5 frequency. Sequenced by immunoSEQ multiplex PCR; TCRdb stores in-frame clones only, minus some. That table supplies the V and J calls and clone size; D and trimming were determined from the DNA. Of tens of thousands of clones in the sample, roughly four fifths were seen once. This CDR3 region has 15 residues. CDR1 is SNHLY and CDR2 is FYNNEI in the germline V gene. Unmatched junction bases numbered 7, after V lost 1 base and J lost 7 bases.

The chain combines TRBV2 with TRBJ2-7, with 10 bases fitting TRBD2. The material sequenced was CD4+ T cells from blood buffy coats. This sequence originates from a human donor in good health. CDR3 DNA sequence: TGTGCCAGCAGTGAAGGGCTAGCGGGAGTGGGTGAGCAGTACTTC. Its translation is CASSEGLAGVGEQYF.